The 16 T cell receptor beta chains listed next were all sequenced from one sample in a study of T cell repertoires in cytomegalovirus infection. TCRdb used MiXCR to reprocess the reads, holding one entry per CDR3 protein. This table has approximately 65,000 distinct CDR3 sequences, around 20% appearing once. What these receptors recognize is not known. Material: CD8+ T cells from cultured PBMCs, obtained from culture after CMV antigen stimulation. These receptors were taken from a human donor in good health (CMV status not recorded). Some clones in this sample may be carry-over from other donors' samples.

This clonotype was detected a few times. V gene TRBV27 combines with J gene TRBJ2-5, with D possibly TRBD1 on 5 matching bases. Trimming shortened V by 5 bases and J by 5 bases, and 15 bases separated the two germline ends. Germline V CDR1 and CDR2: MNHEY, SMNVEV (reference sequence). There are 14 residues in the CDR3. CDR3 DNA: TGTGCCAGCAGTCCCCGGACAATTCGGGAGACCCAGTACTTC. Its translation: CASSPRTIRETQYF.

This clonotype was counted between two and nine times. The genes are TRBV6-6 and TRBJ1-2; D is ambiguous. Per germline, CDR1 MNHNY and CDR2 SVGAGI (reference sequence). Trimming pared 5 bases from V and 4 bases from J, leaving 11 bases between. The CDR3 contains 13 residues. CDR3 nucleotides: TGTGCCAGCAGTGAGCAGGACTTCTATGGCTACACCTTC. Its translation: CASSEQDFYGYTF.

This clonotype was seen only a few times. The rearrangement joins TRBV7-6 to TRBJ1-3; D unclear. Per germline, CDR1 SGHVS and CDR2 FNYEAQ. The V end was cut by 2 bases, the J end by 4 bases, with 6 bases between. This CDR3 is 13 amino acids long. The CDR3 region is CASSLSRGNTIYF. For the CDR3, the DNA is TGTGCCAGCAGCTTATCGCGGGGAAACACCATATATTTT. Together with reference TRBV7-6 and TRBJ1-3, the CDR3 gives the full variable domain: GAGVSQSPRYKVTKRGQDVALRCDPISGHVSLYWYRQALGQGPEFLTYFNYEAQQDKSGLPNDRFSAERPEGSISTLTIQRTEQRDSAMYRCASSLSRGNTIYFGEGSWLTVV.

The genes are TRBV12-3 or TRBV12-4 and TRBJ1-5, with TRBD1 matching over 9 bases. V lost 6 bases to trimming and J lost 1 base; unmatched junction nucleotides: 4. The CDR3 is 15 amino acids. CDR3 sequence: CASRGTGWSNQPQHF. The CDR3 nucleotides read TGTGCCAGCAGAGGGACAGGGTGGAGCAATCAGCCCCAGCATTTT.

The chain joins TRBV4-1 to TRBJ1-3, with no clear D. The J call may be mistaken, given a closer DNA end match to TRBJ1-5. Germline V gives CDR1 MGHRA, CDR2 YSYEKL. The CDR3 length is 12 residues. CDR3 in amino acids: CASSQDGGQQHF. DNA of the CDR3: TGCGCCAGCAGCCAAGATGGAGGGCAGCAGCATTTT.

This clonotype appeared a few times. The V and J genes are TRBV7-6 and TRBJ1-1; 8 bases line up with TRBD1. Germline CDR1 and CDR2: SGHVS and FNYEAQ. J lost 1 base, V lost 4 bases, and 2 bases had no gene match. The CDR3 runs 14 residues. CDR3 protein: CASSSGTGNTEAFF. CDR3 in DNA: TGTGCCAGCAGCTCCGGGACAGGGAACACTGAAGCTTTCTTT.

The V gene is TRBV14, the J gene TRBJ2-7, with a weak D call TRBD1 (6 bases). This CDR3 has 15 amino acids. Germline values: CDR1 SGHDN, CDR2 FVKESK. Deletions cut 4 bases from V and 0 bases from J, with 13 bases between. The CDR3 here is CASSPGQTNSYEQYF. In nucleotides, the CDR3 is TGTGCCAGCAGCCCCGGACAGACGAACTCCTACGAGCAGTACTTC.

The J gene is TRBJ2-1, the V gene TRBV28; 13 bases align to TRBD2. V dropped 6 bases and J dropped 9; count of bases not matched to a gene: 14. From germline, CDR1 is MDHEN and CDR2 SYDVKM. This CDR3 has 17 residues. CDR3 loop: CASSSLAGGQFFGEQFF. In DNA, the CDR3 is TGTGCCAGCAGCTCACTAGCGGGGGGGCAGTTTTTCGGTGAGCAGTTCTTC.

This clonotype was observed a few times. Written as DNA, the CDR3 is TGTGCCAGCAGCCGTCCCGGGACAGGGGACCCCACAGATACGCAGTATTTT. Protein product: CASSRPGTGDPTDTQYF. The chain recombines TRBV9 with TRBJ2-3; 10 bases agree with TRBD1. Trimming took 4 bases from V and 2 from J; bases not matched to a gene: 10. This CDR3 spans 17 amino acids. Germline V lookup: CDR1 SGDLS, CDR2 YYNGEE.

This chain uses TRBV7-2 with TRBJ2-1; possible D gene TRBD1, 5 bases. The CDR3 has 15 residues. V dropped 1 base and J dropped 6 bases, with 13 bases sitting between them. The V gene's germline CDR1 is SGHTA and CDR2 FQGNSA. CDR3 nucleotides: TGTGCCAGCAGCTTAGATCCTCAGGGTGGCAATGAGCAGTTCTTC. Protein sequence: CASSLDPQGGNEQFF.

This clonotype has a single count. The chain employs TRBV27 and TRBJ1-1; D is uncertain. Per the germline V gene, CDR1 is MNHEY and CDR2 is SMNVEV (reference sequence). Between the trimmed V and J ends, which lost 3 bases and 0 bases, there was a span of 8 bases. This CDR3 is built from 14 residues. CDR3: CASSFRSVNTEAFF. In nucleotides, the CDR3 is TGTGCCAGCAGTTTTCGGTCAGTGAACACTGAAGCTTTCTTT.

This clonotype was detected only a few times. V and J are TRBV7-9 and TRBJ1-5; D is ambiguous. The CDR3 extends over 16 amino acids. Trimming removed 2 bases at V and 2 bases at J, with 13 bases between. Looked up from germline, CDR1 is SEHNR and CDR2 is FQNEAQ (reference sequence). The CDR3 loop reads CASSLSPGGGNQPQHF. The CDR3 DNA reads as TGTGCCAGCAGCTTATCACCCGGTGGCGGCAATCAGCCCCAGCATTTT.

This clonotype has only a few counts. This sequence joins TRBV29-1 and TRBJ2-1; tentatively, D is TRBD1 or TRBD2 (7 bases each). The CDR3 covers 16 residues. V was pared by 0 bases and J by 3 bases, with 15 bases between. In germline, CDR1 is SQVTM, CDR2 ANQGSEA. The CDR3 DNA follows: TGCAGCGTTGAAGATCCCGACAGGGAGGGCTACAATGAGCAGTTCTTC. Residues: CSVEDPDREGYNEQFF.

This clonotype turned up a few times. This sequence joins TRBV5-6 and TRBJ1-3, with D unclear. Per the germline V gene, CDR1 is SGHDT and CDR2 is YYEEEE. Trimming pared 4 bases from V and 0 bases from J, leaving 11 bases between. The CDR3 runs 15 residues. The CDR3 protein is CASSPDLHSGNTIYF. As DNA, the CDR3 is TGTGCCAGCAGCCCGGACCTTCACTCTGGAAACACCATATATTTT.

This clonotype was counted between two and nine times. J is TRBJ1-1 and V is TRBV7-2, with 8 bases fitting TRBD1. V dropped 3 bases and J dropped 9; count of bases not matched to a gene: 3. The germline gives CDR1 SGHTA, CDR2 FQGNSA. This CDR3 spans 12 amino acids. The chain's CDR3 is CASSLDRVKAFF. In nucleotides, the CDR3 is TGTGCCAGCAGCTTGGACAGGGTGAAAGCTTTCTTT. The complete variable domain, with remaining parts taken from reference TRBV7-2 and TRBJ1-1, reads GAGVSQSPSNKVTEKGKDVELRCDPISGHTALYWYRQSLGQGLEFLIYFQGNSAPDKSGLPSDRFSAERTGGSVSTLTIQRTQQEDSAVYLCASSLDRVKAFFGQGTRLTVV.

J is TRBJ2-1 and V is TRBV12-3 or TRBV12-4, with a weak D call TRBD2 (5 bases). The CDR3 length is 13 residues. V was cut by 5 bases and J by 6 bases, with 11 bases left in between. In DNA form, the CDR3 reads TGTGCCAGCAGTCCTGGGAGATCCAATGAGCAGTTCTTC. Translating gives CASSPGRSNEQFF.